The clone carrying this T cell receptor (beta chain) has only a few counts. Library preparation for TCR beta used quantitative 5'-RACE with molecular barcodes. TCRdb re-analysed the 5' RACE reads in MiXCR, keeping a single row per CDR3 protein. The sample consists of under 450,000 distinct CDR3 sequences, 20% to 25% of them appearing once. The source of the sample is a study of CD8 T cells in ankylosing spondylitis. Germline trimming cut 6 bases from V and 3 bases from J; bases unmatched to any gene: 7. Germline lookup yields CDR1 DFQATT and CDR2 SNEGSKA (reference sequence). CDR3 length: 14 amino acids.

The sequencing input was blood, either unsorted or a sorted T cell fraction (not recorded which). The V and J genes are TRBV20-1 and TRBJ2-4; 8 bases agree with TRBD2. This TCR came from a male donor with ankylosing spondylitis or in good health (not recorded which). The chain's CDR3 is CSAAGTSGKNIQYF. CDR3 sequence (DNA): TGCAGTGCCGCCGGAACTAGCGGCAAAAACATTCAGTACTTC.